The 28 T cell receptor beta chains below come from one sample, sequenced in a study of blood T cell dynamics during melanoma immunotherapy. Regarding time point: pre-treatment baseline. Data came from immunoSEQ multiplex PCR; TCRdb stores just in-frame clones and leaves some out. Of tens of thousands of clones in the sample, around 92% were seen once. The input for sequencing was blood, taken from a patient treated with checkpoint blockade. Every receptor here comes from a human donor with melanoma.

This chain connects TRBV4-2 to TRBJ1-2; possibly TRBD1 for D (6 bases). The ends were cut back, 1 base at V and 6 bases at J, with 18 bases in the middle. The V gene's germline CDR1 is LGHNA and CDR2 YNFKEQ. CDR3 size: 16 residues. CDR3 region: CASSQGPAGEVDGYTF. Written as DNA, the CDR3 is TGTGCCAGCAGCCAAGGGCCCGCAGGGGAAGTTGATGGCTACACCTTC.

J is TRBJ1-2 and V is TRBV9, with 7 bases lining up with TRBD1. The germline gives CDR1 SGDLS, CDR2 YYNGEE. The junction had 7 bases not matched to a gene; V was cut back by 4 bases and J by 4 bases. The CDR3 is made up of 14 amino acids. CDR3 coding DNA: TGTGCCAGCAGCCTTACAGGGGACGGCTATGGCTACACCTTC. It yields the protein CASSLTGDGYGYTF.

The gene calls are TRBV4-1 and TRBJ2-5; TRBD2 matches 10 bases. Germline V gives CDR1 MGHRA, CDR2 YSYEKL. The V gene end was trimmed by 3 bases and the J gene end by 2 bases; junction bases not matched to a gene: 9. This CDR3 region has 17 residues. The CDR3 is CASSHGIAGGLQETQYF. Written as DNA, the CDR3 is TGCGCCAGCAGCCATGGAATAGCGGGGGGACTGCAAGAGACCCAGTACTTC.

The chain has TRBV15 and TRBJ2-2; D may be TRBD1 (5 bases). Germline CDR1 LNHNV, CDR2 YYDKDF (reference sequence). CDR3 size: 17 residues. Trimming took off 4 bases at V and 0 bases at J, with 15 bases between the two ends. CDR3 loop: CATSKHRAGTNTGELFF. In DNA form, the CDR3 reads TGTGCCACCAGCAAACACCGGGCAGGGACGAACACCGGGGAGCTGTTTTTT.

CDR3 sequence (DNA): TGCGCCAGCAGCCGAGACGGGGGGCCCTACGAGCAGTACTTC. It translates to CASSRDGGPYEQYF. This chain links TRBV5-1 with TRBJ2-7, with D possibly matching TRBD2 (7 bases). V gave up 4 bases and J gave up 2 bases, with 13 bases separating them. The CDR3 loop spans 14 amino acids. Per the germline V gene, CDR1 is SGHRS and CDR2 is YFSETQ.

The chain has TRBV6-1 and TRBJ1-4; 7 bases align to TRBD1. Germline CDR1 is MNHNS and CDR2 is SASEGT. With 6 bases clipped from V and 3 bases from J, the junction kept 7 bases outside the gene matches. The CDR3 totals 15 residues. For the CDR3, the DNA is TGTGCCAGCAGAGAGCAGGGGGTGGCTAATGAAAAACTGTTTTTT. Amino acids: CASREQGVANEKLFF.

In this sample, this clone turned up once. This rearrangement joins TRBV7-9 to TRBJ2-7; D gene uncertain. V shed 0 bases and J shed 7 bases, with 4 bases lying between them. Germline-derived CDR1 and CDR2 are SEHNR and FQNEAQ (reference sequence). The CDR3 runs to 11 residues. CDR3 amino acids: CASSLAGEQYF. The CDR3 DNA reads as TGTGCCAGCAGCTTAGCGGGGGAGCAGTACTTC.

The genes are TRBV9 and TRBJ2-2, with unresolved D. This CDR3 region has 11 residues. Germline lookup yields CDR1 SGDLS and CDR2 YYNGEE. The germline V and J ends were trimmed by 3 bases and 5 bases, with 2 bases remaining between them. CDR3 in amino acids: CASSETGELFF. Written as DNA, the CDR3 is TGTGCCAGCAGCGAGACCGGGGAGCTGTTTTTT.

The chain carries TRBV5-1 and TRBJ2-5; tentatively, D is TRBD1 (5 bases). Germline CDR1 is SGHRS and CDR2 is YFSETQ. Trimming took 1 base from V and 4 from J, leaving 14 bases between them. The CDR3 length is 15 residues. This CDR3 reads CASSLNPGQGETQYF. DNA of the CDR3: TGCGCCAGCAGCTTGAATCCAGGGCAAGGAGAGACCCAGTACTTC.

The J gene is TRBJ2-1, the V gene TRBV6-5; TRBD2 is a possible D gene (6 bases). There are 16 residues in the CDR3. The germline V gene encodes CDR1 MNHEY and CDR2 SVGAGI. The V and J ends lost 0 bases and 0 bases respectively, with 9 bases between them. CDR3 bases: TGTGCCAGCAGTTACTCGTTGGGGGGCTCCTACAATGAGCAGTTCTTC. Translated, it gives CASSYSLGGSYNEQFF.

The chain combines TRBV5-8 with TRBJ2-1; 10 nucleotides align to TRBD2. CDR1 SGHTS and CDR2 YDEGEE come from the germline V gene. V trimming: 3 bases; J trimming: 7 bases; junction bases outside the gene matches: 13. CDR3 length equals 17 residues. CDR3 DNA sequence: TGTGCCAGCAGCTCCGGAACCCTAGCGGGAGTTCGGAATGAGCAGTTCTTC. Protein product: CASSSGTLAGVRNEQFF.

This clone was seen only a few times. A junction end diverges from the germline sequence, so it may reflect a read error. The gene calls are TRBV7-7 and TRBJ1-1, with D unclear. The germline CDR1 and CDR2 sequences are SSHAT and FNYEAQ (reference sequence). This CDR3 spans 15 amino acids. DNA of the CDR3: TGTGCTAGCAGCCCGAGATCGCTAGTTGGCACTGAAGCTTTCTTT. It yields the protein CASSPRSLVGTEAFF.

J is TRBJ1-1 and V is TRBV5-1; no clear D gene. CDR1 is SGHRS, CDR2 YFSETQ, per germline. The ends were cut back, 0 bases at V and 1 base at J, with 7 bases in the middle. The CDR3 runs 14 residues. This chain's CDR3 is CASSLGKTNTEAFF. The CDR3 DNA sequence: TGCGCCAGCAGCTTGGGTAAGACGAACACTGAAGCTTTCTTT.

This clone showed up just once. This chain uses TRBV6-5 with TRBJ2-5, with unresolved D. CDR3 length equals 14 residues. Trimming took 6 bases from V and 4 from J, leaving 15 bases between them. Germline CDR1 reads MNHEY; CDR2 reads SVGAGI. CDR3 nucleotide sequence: TGTGCCAGCAGCAATGGGCCATCCGGAGAGACCCAGTACTTC. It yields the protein CASSNGPSGETQYF.

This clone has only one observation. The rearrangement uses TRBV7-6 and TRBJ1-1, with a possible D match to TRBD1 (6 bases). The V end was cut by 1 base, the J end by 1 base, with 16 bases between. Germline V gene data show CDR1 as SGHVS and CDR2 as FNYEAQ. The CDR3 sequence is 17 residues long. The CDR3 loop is CASSLVQPLGANTEAFF. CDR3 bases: TGTGCCAGCAGCTTAGTACAGCCATTGGGGGCGAACACTGAAGCTTTCTTT. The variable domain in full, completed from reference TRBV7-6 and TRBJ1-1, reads GAGVSQSPRYKVTKRGQDVALRCDPISGHVSLYWYRQALGQGPEFLTYFNYEAQQDKSGLPNDRFSAERPEGSISTLTIQRTEQRDSAMYRCASSLVQPLGANTEAFFGQGTRLTVV.

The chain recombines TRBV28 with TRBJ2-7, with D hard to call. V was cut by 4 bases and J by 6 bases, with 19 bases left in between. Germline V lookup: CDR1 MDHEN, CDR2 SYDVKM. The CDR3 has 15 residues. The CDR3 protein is CASSSDPASLGEQYF. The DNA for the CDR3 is TGTGCCAGCAGTTCAGACCCGGCCTCGCTGGGCGAGCAGTACTTC.

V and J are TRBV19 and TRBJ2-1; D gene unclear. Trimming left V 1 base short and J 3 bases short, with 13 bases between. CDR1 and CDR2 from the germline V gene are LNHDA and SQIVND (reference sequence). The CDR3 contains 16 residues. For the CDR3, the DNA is TGTGCCAGTAGTATAGTGTCGCGGACCTACTACAATGAGCAGTTCTTC. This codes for CASSIVSRTYYNEQFF.

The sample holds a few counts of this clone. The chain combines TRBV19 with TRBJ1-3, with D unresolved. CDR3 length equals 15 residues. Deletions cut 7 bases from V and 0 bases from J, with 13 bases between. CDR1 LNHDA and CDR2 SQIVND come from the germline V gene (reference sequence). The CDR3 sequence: CASTPGPRSGNTIYF. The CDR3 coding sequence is TGTGCCAGTACTCCCGGGCCCCGCTCTGGAAACACCATATATTTT.

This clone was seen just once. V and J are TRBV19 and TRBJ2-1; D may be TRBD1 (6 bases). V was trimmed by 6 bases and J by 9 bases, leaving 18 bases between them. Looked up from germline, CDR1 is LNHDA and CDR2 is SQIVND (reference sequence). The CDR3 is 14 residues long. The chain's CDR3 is CASRSTGMFGEQFF. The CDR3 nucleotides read TGTGCCAGTAGATCAACAGGGATGTTTGGTGAGCAGTTCTTC.

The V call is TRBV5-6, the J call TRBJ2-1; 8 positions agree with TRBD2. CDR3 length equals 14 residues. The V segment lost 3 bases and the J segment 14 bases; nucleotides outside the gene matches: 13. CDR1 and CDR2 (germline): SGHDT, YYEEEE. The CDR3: CASSSEPGLVIEFF. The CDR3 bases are TGTGCCAGCAGCTCCGAACCGGGACTAGTCATTGAGTTCTTC.

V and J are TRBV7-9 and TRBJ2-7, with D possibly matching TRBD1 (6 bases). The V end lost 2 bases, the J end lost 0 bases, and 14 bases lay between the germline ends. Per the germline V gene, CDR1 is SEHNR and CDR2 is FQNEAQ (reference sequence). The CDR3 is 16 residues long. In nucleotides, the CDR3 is TGTGCCAGCAGCTTATCAAGGGGGAAAAGCTCCTACGAGCAGTACTTC. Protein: CASSLSRGKSSYEQYF.

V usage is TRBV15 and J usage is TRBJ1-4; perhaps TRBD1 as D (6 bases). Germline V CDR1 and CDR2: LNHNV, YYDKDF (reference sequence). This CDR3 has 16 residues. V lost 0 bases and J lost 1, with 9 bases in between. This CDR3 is CATSRDRGGTNEKLFF. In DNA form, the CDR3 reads TGTGCCACCAGCAGAGATCGAGGGGGAACTAATGAAAAACTGTTTTTT. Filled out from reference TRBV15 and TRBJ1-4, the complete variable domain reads DAMVIQNPRYQVTQFGKPVTLSCSQTLNHNVMYWYQQKSSQAPKLLFHYYDKDFNNEADTPDNFQSRRPNTSFCFLDIRSPGLGDTAMYLCATSRDRGGTNEKLFFGSGTQLSVL.

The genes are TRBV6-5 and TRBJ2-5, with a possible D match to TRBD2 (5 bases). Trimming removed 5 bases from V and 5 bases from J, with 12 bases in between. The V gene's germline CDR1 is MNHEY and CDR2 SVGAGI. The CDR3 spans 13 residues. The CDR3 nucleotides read TGTGCCAGCAGTGCCGGGATGGAGGAGACCCAGTACTTC. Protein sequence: CASSAGMEETQYF.

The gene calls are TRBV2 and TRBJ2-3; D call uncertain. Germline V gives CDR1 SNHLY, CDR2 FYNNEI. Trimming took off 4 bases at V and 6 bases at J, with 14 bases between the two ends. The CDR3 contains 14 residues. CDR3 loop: CASSVGGPLDTQYF. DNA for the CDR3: TGTGCCAGCAGTGTTGGCGGTCCACTCGATACGCAGTATTTT.

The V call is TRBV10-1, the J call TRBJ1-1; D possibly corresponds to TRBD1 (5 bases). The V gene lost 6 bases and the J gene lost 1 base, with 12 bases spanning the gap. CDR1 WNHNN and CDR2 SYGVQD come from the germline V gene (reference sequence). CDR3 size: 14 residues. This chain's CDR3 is CASSRDPGNTEAFF. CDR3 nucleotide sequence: TGCGCCAGCAGCCGGGACCCGGGGAACACTGAAGCTTTCTTT.

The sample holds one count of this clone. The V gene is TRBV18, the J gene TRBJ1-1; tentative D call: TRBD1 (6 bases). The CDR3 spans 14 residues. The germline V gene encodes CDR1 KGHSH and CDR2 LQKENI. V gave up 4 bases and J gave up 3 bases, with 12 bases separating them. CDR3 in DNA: TGTGCCAGCTCACTCCAGGGGCGTGACACTGAAGCTTTCTTT. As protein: CASSLQGRDTEAFF.

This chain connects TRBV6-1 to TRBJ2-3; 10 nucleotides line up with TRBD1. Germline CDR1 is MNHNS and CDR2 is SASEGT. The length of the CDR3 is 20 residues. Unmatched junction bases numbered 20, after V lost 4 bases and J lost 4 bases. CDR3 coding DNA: TGTGCCAGCAGTGCCGATCCGGGACAGGGGCTACGCACTAAGGCAGATACGCAGTATTTT. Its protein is CASSADPGQGLRTKADTQYF.

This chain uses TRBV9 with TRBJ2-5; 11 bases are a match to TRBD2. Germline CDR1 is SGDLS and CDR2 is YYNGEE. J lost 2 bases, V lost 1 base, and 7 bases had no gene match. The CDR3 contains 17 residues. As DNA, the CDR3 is TGTGCCAGCAGCGTATTAGCGGGAGGGTTCGGACAAGAGACCCAGTACTTC. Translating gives CASSVLAGGFGQETQYF.